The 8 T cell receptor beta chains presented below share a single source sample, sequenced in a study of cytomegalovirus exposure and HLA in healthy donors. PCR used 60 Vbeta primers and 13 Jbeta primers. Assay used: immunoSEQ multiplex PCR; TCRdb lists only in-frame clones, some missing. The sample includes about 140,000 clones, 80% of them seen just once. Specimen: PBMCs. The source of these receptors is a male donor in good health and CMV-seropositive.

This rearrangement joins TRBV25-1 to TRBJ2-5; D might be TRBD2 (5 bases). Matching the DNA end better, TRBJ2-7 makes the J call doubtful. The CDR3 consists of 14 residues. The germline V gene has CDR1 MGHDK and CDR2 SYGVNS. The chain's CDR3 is CASSRERTTYEQYF. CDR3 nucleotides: TGTGCCAGCTCCCGGGAACGGACGACCTACGAGCAGTACTTC.

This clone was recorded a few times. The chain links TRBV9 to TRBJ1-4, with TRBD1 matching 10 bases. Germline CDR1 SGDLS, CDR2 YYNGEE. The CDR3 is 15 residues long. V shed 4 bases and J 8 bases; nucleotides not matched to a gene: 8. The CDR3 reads CASSRVGTGAEKLFF. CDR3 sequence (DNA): TGTGCCAGCAGCAGAGTAGGGACAGGGGCGGAAAAACTGTTTTTT.

The CDR3 DNA is TGTGCCAGCAGCCCGGGACTCACCGAAGAAGCTTTCTTT. Protein: CASSPGLTEEAFF. The V and J genes are TRBV7-9 and TRBJ1-1; a weak D match, TRBD1 (5 bases). The germline V gene has CDR1 SEHNR and CDR2 FQNEAQ (reference sequence). This CDR3 spans 13 amino acids. V was clipped by 5 bases and J by 8 bases, with 15 bases between them.

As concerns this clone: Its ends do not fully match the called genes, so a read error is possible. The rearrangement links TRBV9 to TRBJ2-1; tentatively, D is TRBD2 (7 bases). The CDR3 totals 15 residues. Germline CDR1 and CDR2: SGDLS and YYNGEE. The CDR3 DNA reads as TGTGCCAGCAACGTACGGGGGGCGACCAACAATGAGCAGTTCTTC. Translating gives CASNVRGATNNEQFF.

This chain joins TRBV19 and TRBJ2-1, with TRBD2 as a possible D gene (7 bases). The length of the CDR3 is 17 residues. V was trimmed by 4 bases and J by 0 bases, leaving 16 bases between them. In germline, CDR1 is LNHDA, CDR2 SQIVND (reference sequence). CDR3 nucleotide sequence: TGTGCCAGTAGTACGTACGGGGGGCCGAGCTCCTACAATGAGCAGTTCTTC. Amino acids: CASSTYGGPSSYNEQFF.

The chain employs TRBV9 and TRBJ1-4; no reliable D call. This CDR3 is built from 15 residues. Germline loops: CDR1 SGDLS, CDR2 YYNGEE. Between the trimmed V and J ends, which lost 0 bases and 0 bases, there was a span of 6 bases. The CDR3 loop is CASSVGRATNEKLFF. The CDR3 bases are TGTGCCAGCAGCGTAGGGCGGGCAACTAATGAAAAACTGTTTTTT. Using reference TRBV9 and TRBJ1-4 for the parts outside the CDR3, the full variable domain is DSGVTQTPKHLITATGQRVTLRCSPRSGDLSVYWYQQSLDQGLQFLIQYYNGEERAKGNILERFSAQQFPDLHSELNLSSLELGDSALYFCASSVGRATNEKLFFGSGTQLSVL.

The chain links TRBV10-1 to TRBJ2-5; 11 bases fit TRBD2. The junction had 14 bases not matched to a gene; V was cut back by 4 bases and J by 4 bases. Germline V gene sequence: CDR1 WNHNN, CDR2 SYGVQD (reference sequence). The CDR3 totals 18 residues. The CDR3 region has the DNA TGCGCCAGCAGTGGGGCGTTTAGCGGGAGGGCCTGGGGAGAGACCCAGTACTTC. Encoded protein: CASSGAFSGRAWGETQYF.

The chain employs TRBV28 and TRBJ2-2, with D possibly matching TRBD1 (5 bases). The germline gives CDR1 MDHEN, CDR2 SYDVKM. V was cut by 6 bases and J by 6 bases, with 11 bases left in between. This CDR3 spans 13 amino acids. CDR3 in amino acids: CASSFTGPGELFF. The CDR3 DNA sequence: TGTGCCAGCAGCTTCACAGGCCCCGGGGAGCTGTTTTTT. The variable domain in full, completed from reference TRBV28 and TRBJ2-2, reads DVKVTQSSRYLVKRTGEKVFLECVQDMDHENMFWYRQDPGLGLRLIYFSYDVKMKEKGDIPEGYSVSREKKERFSLILESASTNQTSMYLCASSFTGPGELFFGEGSRLTVL.